This T cell receptor (beta chain) was sequenced during a study of CD8+CD57+ T cells in acquired aplastic anemia. Study at large: DNA recovered from sorted CD4+ and CD8+ cells had a mean of approximately 3.2 ug.

CDR3 and TCR beta VDJ profiling relied on a genomic DNA template. TCRdb fed the reads into MiXCR, producing one record per CDR3 protein. The data contain roughly 420,000 distinct CDR3 sequences, 65% to 75% of them seen just once; the ten biggest clones take up under 4.5%. Germline V CDR1 and CDR2: MNHEY, SMNVEV (reference sequence). The trim removed 6 bases at V and 5 bases at J, leaving 20 bases unmatched. This CDR3 spans 18 amino acids. Source material: sorted CD4+, CD8+, or CD8+CD57+ T cells (not recorded which) from PBMCs. This TCR derives from a human donor in good health, serving as a control. The J gene is TRBJ2-3, the V gene TRBV27; 7 bases fit TRBD2. The CDR3 DNA reads as TGTGCCAGCAGATTAGCCGGGACTACTATCGGGTCAGGAGATACGCAGTATTTT. This sequence encodes CASRLAGTTIGSGDTQYF.